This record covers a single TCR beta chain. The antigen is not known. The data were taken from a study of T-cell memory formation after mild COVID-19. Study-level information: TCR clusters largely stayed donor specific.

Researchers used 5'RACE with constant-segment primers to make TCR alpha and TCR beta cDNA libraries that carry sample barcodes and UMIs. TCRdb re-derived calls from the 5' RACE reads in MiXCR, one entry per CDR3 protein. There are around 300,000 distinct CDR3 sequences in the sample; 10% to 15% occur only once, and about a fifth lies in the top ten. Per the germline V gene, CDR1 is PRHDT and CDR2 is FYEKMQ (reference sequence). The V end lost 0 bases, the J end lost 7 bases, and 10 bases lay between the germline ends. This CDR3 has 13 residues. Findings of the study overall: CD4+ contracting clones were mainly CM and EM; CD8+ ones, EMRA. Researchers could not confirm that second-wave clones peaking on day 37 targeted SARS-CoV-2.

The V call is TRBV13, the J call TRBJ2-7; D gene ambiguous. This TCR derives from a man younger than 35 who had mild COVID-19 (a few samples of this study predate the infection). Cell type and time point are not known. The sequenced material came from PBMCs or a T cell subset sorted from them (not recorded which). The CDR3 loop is CASSLGGMGEQYF. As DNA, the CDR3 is TGTGCCAGCAGCTTAGGGGGTATGGGAGAGCAGTACTTC.